A selection of T cell receptor beta chains follows, all from one sample in a study of chemoradiotherapy in HPV16-positive cancers. TCRdb's copy holds only in-frame clones and misses some; the assay was immunoSEQ multiplex PCR. The sample consists of just under 40,000 clones, approximately 73% of them appearing once. This sample comprised blood, obtained from a patient who underwent chemoradiotherapy. Receptors originate from a human donor with HPV-associated anogenital cancer. CDR3s include the opening cysteine and the closing phenylalanine or tryptophan. A D gene is named only where the DNA matches it firmly. Clone size is shown for a subset of rows, as once, few, many or a class of expanded clone.

clone size: NA
D gene: NA
J gene: TRBJ1-1
V gene: TRBV9
CDR3 protein: CASSVEGNTEAFF
CDR3 DNA: TGTGCCAGCAGCGTAGAGGGGAACACTGAAGCTTTCTTT

clone size: NA
D gene: TRBD1
J gene: TRBJ1-1
V gene: TRBV10-1
CDR3 protein: CASSEYTNRGTEAFF
CDR3 DNA: TGCGCCAGCAGTGAGTATACTAACAGGGGCACTGAAGCTTTCTTT

clone size: NA
D gene: TRBD1
J gene: TRBJ1-5
V gene: TRBV7-2
CDR3 protein: CASSDRADQPQHF
CDR3 DNA: TGTGCCAGCAGCGACAGGGCAGATCAGCCCCAGCATTTT

clone size: NA
D gene: TRBD1
J gene: TRBJ2-6
V gene: TRBV2
CDR3 protein: CASSQDRAGANVLTF
CDR3 DNA: TGTGCCAGCAGCCAGGACAGGGCTGGGGCCAACGTCCTGACTTTC

clone size: NA
D gene: TRBD2
J gene: TRBJ2-5
V gene: TRBV29-1
CDR3 protein: CSVEPPGGYQETQYF
CDR3 DNA: TGCAGCGTTGAGCCCCCGGGGGGGTACCAAGAGACCCAGTACTTC

clone size: NA
D gene: NA
J gene: TRBJ2-2
V gene: TRBV9
CDR3 protein: CASSVDIPNTGELFF
CDR3 DNA: TGTGCCAGCAGCGTCGACATACCCAACACCGGGGAGCTGTTTTTT

clone size: few
D gene: NA
J gene: TRBJ1-6
V gene: TRBV7-2
CDR3 protein: CASSLTQGGSPLHF
CDR3 DNA: TGTGCCAGCAGCTTAACCCAGGGCGGGTCACCCCTCCACTTT

clone size: NA
D gene: TRBD1
J gene: TRBJ1-2
V gene: TRBV7-8
CDR3 protein: CASSLDRGRSYTF
CDR3 DNA: TGTGCCAGCAGCTTAGACAGGGGAAGGAGCTACACCTTC

clone size: NA
D gene: TRBD1
J gene: TRBJ1-5
V gene: TRBV11-2
CDR3 protein: CASSLEWGTGRQRSNQPQHF
CDR3 DNA: TGTGCCAGCAGCTTAGAATGGGGGACAGGGAGGCAAAGGAGCAATCAGCCCCAGCATTTT

clone size: NA
D gene: NA
J gene: TRBJ2-2
V gene: TRBV15
CDR3 protein: CATSRDPTGELFF
CDR3 DNA: TGTGCCACCAGCAGAGACCCAACCGGGGAGCTGTTTTTT

clone size: NA
D gene: NA
J gene: TRBJ2-1
V gene: TRBV5-5
CDR3 protein: CASSALNEQFF
CDR3 DNA: TGTGCCAGCTCGGCCTTAAATGAGCAGTTCTTC

clone size: NA
D gene: NA
J gene: TRBJ2-3
V gene: TRBV5-1
CDR3 protein: CASSLRDAGTDTQYF
CDR3 DNA: TGCGCCAGCAGCTTGCGTGACGCGGGGACAGATACGCAGTATTTT

clone size: NA
D gene: TRBD2
J gene: TRBJ2-5
V gene: TRBV13
CDR3 protein: CASSSGLAGGETQYF
CDR3 DNA: TGTGCCAGCAGCTCAGGACTAGCGGGGGGAGAGACCCAGTACTTC

clone size: NA
D gene: TRBD2
J gene: TRBJ2-7
V gene: TRBV5-1
CDR3 protein: CASRSTSGSSYEQYF
CDR3 DNA: TGCGCCAGCAGGTCGACTAGCGGGAGCTCCTACGAGCAGTACTTC

clone size: NA
D gene: TRBD1
J gene: TRBJ2-7
V gene: TRBV12-5
CDR3 protein: CASGSQPGTGGYEQYF
CDR3 DNA: TGTGCTAGTGGTTCTCAACCCGGGACAGGGGGTTACGAGCAGTACTTC

clone size: NA
D gene: TRBD1
J gene: TRBJ1-1
V gene: TRBV4-3
CDR3 protein: CASSQEQGLNTEAFF
CDR3 DNA: TGCGCCAGCAGCCAAGAACAGGGGCTGAACACTGAAGCTTTCTTT

clone size: NA
D gene: NA
J gene: TRBJ1-1
V gene: TRBV10-3
CDR3 protein: CAISELGSTEAFF
CDR3 DNA: TGTGCCATCAGTGAGCTTGGGTCCACTGAAGCTTTCTTT

clone size: NA
D gene: TRBD1
J gene: TRBJ2-7
V gene: TRBV7-6
CDR3 protein: CASSLGGQGPEQYF
CDR3 DNA: TGTGCCAGCAGCTTAGGGGGACAGGGACCCGAGCAGTACTTC

clone size: NA
D gene: TRBD1
J gene: TRBJ1-2
V gene: TRBV4-3
CDR3 protein: CASSQASGQGIYGYTF
CDR3 DNA: TGCGCCAGCAGCCAAGCTTCGGGACAGGGCATCTATGGCTACACCTTC

clone size: few
D gene: TRBD1
J gene: TRBJ1-1
V gene: TRBV19
CDR3 protein: CASSGRGGILTEAFF
CDR3 DNA: TGTGCCAGTAGTGGTAGAGGGGGCATCCTCACTGAAGCTTTCTTT

clone size: few
D gene: TRBD1
J gene: TRBJ1-2
V gene: TRBV5-1
CDR3 protein: CASSSGTDWTYTF
CDR3 DNA: TGCGCCAGCAGCTCAGGGACAGACTGGACCTACACCTTC

clone size: NA
D gene: TRBD1
J gene: TRBJ2-5
V gene: TRBV5-1
CDR3 protein: CASSSGQGRETQYF
CDR3 DNA: TGCGCCAGCAGCTCAGGACAGGGTAGGGAGACCCAGTACTTC

clone size: NA
D gene: NA
J gene: TRBJ2-1
V gene: TRBV13
CDR3 protein: CASSPAVSYNEQFF
CDR3 DNA: TGTGCCAGCAGCCCCGCCGTCTCCTACAATGAGCAGTTCTTC

clone size: NA
D gene: TRBD1
J gene: TRBJ1-1
V gene: TRBV5-1
CDR3 protein: CASSFTGGTEAFF
CDR3 DNA: TGCGCCAGCAGCTTTACAGGGGGCACTGAAGCTTTCTTT

clone size: NA
D gene: NA
J gene: TRBJ2-5
V gene: TRBV9
CDR3 protein: CASSPRPERETQYF
CDR3 DNA: TGTGCCAGCAGCCCTCGCCCCGAGCGAGAGACCCAGTACTTC

clone size: NA
D gene: NA
J gene: TRBJ1-5
V gene: TRBV6-1
CDR3 protein: CASAQVASNQPQHF
CDR3 DNA: TGTGCCAGCGCGCAGGTGGCTAGCAATCAGCCCCAGCATTTT

clone size: once
D gene: NA
J gene: TRBJ2-2
V gene: TRBV6-5
CDR3 protein: CASSTRALNTGELFF
CDR3 DNA: TGTGCCAGCAGTACCCGGGCCCTTAACACCGGGGAGCTGTTTTTT

clone size: few
D gene: NA
J gene: TRBJ2-7
V gene: TRBV2
CDR3 protein: CASSVGTSYEQYF
CDR3 DNA: TGTGCCAGCAGTGTTGGCACTTCCTACGAGCAGTACTTC

clone size: NA
D gene: NA
J gene: TRBJ2-2
V gene: TRBV29-1
CDR3 protein: CSVSGRVAGELFF
CDR3 DNA: TGCAGCGTTTCAGGCAGGGTGGCCGGGGAGCTGTTTTTT

clone size: NA
D gene: NA
J gene: TRBJ2-5
V gene: TRBV4-2
CDR3 protein: CASSQLTGTETQYF
CDR3 DNA: TGTGCCAGCAGCCAGTTAACAGGGACGGAGACCCAGTACTTC

clone size: NA
D gene: TRBD1
J gene: TRBJ2-7
V gene: TRBV5-5
CDR3 protein: CASSLGDRESGEQYF
CDR3 DNA: TGTGCCAGCAGCCTGGGGGACAGGGAATCAGGGGAGCAGTACTTC

clone size: NA
D gene: NA
J gene: TRBJ1-4
V gene: TRBV4-1
CDR3 protein: CASSQGPNTGATNEKLFF
CDR3 DNA: TGCGCCAGCAGCCAAGGACCTAATACAGGAGCAACTAATGAAAAACTGTTTTTT

clone size: NA
D gene: NA
J gene: TRBJ2-3
V gene: TRBV11-1
CDR3 protein: CASSLNRGDTQYF
CDR3 DNA: TGTGCCAGCAGCTTAAACCGGGGGGATACGCAGTATTTT

clone size: NA
D gene: NA
J gene: TRBJ1-2
V gene: TRBV5-1
CDR3 protein: CASSLGAMVGAGYTF
CDR3 DNA: TGCGCCAGCAGCTTGGGTGCAATGGTCGGGGCTGGCTACACCTTC

clone size: NA
D gene: NA
J gene: TRBJ2-3
V gene: TRBV5-1
CDR3 protein: CASSSTQADTQYF
CDR3 DNA: TGCGCCAGCAGCTCCACTCAAGCAGATACGCAGTATTTT

clone size: NA
D gene: NA
J gene: TRBJ2-1
V gene: TRBV20-1
CDR3 protein: CSARATPRFF
CDR3 DNA: TGCAGTGCTAGGGCGACTCCTAGATTCTTC

clone size: NA
D gene: NA
J gene: TRBJ1-2
V gene: TRBV2
CDR3 protein: CASSYDDYGYTF
CDR3 DNA: TGTGCCAGCAGTTACGATGACTATGGCTACACCTTC

clone size: NA
D gene: NA
J gene: TRBJ1-5
V gene: TRBV4-1
CDR3 protein: CASSQGWWNQPQHF
CDR3 DNA: TGCGCCAGCAGCCAAGGGTGGTGGAATCAGCCCCAGCATTTT

clone size: NA
D gene: NA
J gene: TRBJ2-2
V gene: TRBV5-4
CDR3 protein: CASSLPQGEAGELFF
CDR3 DNA: TGTGCCAGCAGCTTACCACAGGGAGAGGCCGGGGAGCTGTTTTTT

clone size: once
D gene: NA
J gene: TRBJ1-1
V gene: TRBV19
CDR3 protein: CARIIMSRGSTEAFF
CDR3 DNA: TGTGCCAGGATCATCATGTCAAGGGGGAGCACTGAAGCTTTCTTT

clone size: NA
D gene: NA
J gene: TRBJ2-3
V gene: TRBV13
CDR3 protein: CASRVGLTSLDTQYF
CDR3 DNA: TGTGCCAGCAGGGTCGGACTCACCTCCTTGGATACGCAGTATTTT

clone size: NA
D gene: NA
J gene: TRBJ1-6
V gene: TRBV4-2
CDR3 protein: CASSRAWAGDDSPLHF
CDR3 DNA: TGTGCCAGCAGCAGAGCCTGGGCGGGGGACGATTCACCCCTCCACTTT

clone size: NA
D gene: NA
J gene: TRBJ2-7
V gene: TRBV9
CDR3 protein: CASSVGQGKYEQYF
CDR3 DNA: TGTGCCAGCAGCGTAGGGCAGGGTAAATACGAGCAGTACTTC

clone size: NA
D gene: NA
J gene: TRBJ2-7
V gene: TRBV5-5
CDR3 protein: CASSRTAYEQYF
CDR3 DNA: TGTGCCAGCAGCCGGACGGCCTACGAGCAGTACTTC

clone size: NA
D gene: TRBD2
J gene: TRBJ2-1
V gene: TRBV6-6
CDR3 protein: CASRRTSGGAYNEQFF
CDR3 DNA: TGTGCCAGCAGAAGGACTAGCGGGGGCGCTTACAATGAGCAGTTCTTC

clone size: NA
D gene: TRBD1
J gene: TRBJ2-3
V gene: TRBV6-4
CDR3 protein: CASSDRGLVDTQYF
CDR3 DNA: TGTGCCAGCAGTGACAGGGGGCTGGTAGATACGCAGTATTTT

clone size: few
D gene: TRBD1
J gene: TRBJ2-2
V gene: TRBV18
CDR3 protein: CASSPGQGSGELFF
CDR3 DNA: TGTGCCAGCTCACCCGGACAGGGGAGCGGGGAGCTGTTTTTT

clone size: NA
D gene: NA
J gene: TRBJ2-1
V gene: TRBV5-1
CDR3 protein: CASSSTGQPVDEQFF
CDR3 DNA: TGCGCCAGCAGCTCCACGGGGCAACCGGTGGATGAGCAGTTCTTC

clone size: NA
D gene: NA
J gene: TRBJ2-1
V gene: TRBV4-2
CDR3 protein: CASSQVRLTRPYNEQFF
CDR3 DNA: TGTGCCAGCAGCCAAGTACGGTTGACCAGGCCCTACAATGAGCAGTTCTTC

clone size: NA
D gene: TRBD1
J gene: TRBJ2-7
V gene: TRBV6-1
CDR3 protein: CASSGTGLHEQYF
CDR3 DNA: TGTGCCAGCAGTGGGACAGGGCTCCACGAGCAGTACTTC

clone size: NA
D gene: TRBD1
J gene: TRBJ1-2
V gene: TRBV18
CDR3 protein: CASSPKEGQLNYGYTF
CDR3 DNA: TGTGCCAGCTCACCAAAGGAGGGACAGCTTAACTATGGCTACACCTTC